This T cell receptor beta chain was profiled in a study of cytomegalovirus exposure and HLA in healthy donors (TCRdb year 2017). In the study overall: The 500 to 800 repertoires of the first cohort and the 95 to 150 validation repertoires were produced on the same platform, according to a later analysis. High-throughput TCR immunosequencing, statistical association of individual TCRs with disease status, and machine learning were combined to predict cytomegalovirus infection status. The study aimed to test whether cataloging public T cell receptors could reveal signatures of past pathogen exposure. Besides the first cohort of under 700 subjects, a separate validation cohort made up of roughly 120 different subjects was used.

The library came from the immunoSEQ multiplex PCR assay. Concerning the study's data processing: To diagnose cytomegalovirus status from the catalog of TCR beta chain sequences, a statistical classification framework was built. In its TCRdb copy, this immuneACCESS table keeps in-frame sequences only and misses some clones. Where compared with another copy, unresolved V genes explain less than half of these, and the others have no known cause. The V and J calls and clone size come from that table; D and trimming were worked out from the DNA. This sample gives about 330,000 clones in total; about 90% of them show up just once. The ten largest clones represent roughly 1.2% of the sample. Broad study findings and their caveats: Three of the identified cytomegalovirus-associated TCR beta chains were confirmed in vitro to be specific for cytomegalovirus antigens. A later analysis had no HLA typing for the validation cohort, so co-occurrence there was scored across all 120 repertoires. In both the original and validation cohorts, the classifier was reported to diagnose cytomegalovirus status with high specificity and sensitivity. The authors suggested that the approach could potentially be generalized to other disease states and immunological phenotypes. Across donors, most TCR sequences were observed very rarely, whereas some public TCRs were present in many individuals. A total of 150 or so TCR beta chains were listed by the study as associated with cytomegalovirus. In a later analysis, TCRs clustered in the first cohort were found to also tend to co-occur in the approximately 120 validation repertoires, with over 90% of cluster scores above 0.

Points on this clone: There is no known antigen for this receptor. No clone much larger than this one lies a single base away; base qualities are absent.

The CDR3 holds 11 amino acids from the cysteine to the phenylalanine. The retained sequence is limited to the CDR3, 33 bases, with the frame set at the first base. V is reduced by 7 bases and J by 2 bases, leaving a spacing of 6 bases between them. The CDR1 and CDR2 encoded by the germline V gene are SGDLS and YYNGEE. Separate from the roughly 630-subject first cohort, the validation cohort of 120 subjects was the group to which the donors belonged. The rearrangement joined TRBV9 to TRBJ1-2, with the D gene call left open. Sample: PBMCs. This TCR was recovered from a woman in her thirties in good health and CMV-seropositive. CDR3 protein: CASGPNYGYTF. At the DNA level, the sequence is TGTGCCAGCGGACCGAACTATGGCTACACCTTC.